Detailed here is one T cell receptor beta chain. Generated by immunoSEQ multiplex PCR, the TCRdb table keeps only in-frame clones and is missing some. Of about 340,000 clones in the sample, 75% to 90% are singletons; the top ten hold about 7.1%. CDR1 and CDR2 (germline): MDHEN, SYDVKM. J lost 5 bases, V lost 6 bases, and 8 bases had no gene match. The CDR3 length is 14 residues. This entry belongs to a study of blood T cell repertoires in COVID-19. The sample was peripheral blood. The rearrangement links TRBV28 to TRBJ1-1; 8 nucleotides line up with TRBD1. This sequence was found in a woman aged 55-69 years with COVID-19, enrolled during active disease. The CDR3 DNA sequence: TGTGCCAGCAGATCAGGGGGCTCTATAACTGAAGCTTTCTTT. Amino acids: CASRSGGSITEAFF.